Listed here are 15 T cell receptor beta chains from one sample, sequenced in a study of regulatory T cells in long-lasting Graves disease. For TCR beta, libraries came from iRepertoire HTBI primers and Arm-PCR of CDR3 regions. TCRdb ran MiXCR on the multiplex PCR reads and lists one entry per CDR3 protein. The sample records under 500,000 distinct CDR3 sequences, around 21% being singletons. Noted time point: persistent/refractory GD, antithyroid drugs over 5 years with positive TRAb. RNA isolated from PBMCs was used to make the TCR library. Sample: peripheral blood mononuclear cells (PBMCs), taken when the disease was refractory, from a patient treated with antithyroid drugs. The receptors shown here come from a female donor with Graves disease.

J is TRBJ2-5 and V is TRBV5-1; 10 bases are a match to TRBD1. After removal of 4 bases from V and 3 bases from J, the junction contained 3 bases not matched to a gene. CDR1 is SGHRS, CDR2 YFSETQ, per germline. The CDR3 covers 14 residues. The CDR3 region has the DNA TGCGCCAGCAGCGCCGGGACAGGGGAAGAGACCCAGTACTTC. As protein: CASSAGTGEETQYF.

The rearrangement uses TRBV30 and TRBJ1-3; TRBD1 agrees at 10 bases. V was clipped by 8 bases and J by 3 bases; unmatched bases: 4. Germline CDR1 and CDR2: GTSNPN and SVGIG (reference sequence). This CDR3 region has 13 residues. CDR3 DNA: TGTGCCCAAGACAGGGGGCTTGGAAACACCATATATTTT. Protein product: CAQDRGLGNTIYF.

CDR3 in amino acids: CASSPEFWDEQFF. Written as DNA, the CDR3 is TGTGCCAGCAGCCCCGAATTTTGGGATGAGCAGTTCTTC. The chain carries TRBV7-9 and TRBJ2-1; no clear D gene. The germline V and J ends were trimmed by 5 bases and 8 bases, with 13 bases remaining between them. From germline, CDR1 is SEHNR and CDR2 FQNEAQ (reference sequence). The CDR3 consists of 13 residues.

This clonotype has more than one count but fewer than ten. The chain uses TRBV20-1 and TRBJ1-6; the D gene is possibly TRBD1 (5 bases). This CDR3 is built from 16 residues. Germline CDR1 and CDR2: DFQATT and SNEGSKA (reference sequence). Between the trimmed V and J ends, which lost 0 bases and 10 bases, there was a span of 19 bases. This CDR3 reads CSARDLGDQAGSPLHF. The CDR3 DNA sequence: TGCAGTGCTAGAGATCTTGGAGATCAGGCAGGGTCACCCCTCCACTTT.

CDR3 sequence reads: CSASGTGSPYEQYF. CDR3 sequence (DNA): TGCAGTGCTTCCGGGACAGGGAGCCCCTACGAGCAGTACTTC. This chain links TRBV20-1 with TRBJ2-7; the match to TRBD1 covers 9 bases. The CDR3 has 14 amino acids. CDR1 and CDR2 from the germline V gene are DFQATT and SNEGSKA (reference sequence). The trim removed 5 bases at V and 2 bases at J, leaving 7 bases unmatched.

The chain combines TRBV6-4 with TRBJ2-2; D not resolved. There are 13 residues in the CDR3. Germline CDR1 is MRHNA and CDR2 is SNTAGT. The V and J ends lost 2 bases and 13 bases respectively, with 14 bases between them. CDR3 residues: CASSDVIRWGLFF. The CDR3 DNA follows: TGTGCCAGCAGTGACGTAATTCGGTGGGGGCTGTTTTTT.

The rearrangement uses TRBV7-9 and TRBJ1-2, with 8 bases matching TRBD1. Trimming at V came to 5 bases and at J to 0 bases, leaving 8 bases not matched to a gene. This CDR3 has 16 amino acids. CDR1 SEHNR and CDR2 FQNEAQ come from the germline V gene (reference sequence). The CDR3 sequence: CASSRIRDRTNYGYTF. Written as DNA, the CDR3 is TGTGCCAGCAGCCGAATCCGGGACAGGACTAACTATGGCTACACCTTC.

Ten or more counts support this clonotype. V and J are TRBV7-2 and TRBJ2-5; 7 positions agree with TRBD1. J was trimmed by 1 base and V by 5 bases; bases with no gene match: 1. The CDR3 is made up of 13 amino acids. Germline V gene sequence: CDR1 SGHTA, CDR2 FQGNSA. CDR3: CASSRDSQETQYF. The CDR3 DNA follows: TGTGCCAGCAGCAGGGACAGCCAAGAGACCCAGTACTTC.

The V and J genes are TRBV20-1 and TRBJ2-6; a possible D gene is TRBD1 (6 bases). The V end lost 6 bases, the J end lost 0 bases, and 12 bases lay between the germline ends. The CDR3 has 15 amino acids. Germline CDR1 is DFQATT and CDR2 is SNEGSKA (reference sequence). CDR3 protein: CSATKGGSGANVLTF. For the CDR3, the DNA is TGCAGTGCAACAAAAGGGGGCTCTGGGGCCAACGTCCTGACTTTC.

There are many counts of this clonotype. An end of the junction does not agree with germline; a read error may underlie this. The chain has TRBV27 and TRBJ2-7; 8 bases agree with TRBD1. The germline gives CDR1 MNHEY, CDR2 SMNVEV (reference sequence). The CDR3 is made up of 12 amino acids. CDR3 coding DNA: TGTGCCAGCAGTTTTCGGGACAGGCTCGGAGAATTC. Residues: CASSFRDRLGEF.

This chain connects TRBV7-6 to TRBJ1-6; perhaps TRBD1 as D (6 bases). This CDR3 spans 16 amino acids. The germline CDR1 and CDR2 sequences are SGHVS and FNYEAQ. Trimming removed 1 base from V and 5 bases from J, with 12 bases in between. Here the CDR3 DNA reads TGTGCCAGCAGCTTAGGGACAGACAGGAATAATTCACCCCTCCACTTT. Its translation is CASSLGTDRNNSPLHF.

This clonotype was seen more than once but under ten times. The chain has TRBV4-2 and TRBJ2-4; no clear D. The CDR3 totals 15 residues. V lost 0 bases and J lost 3, with 9 bases in between. Germline V CDR1 and CDR2: LGHNA, YNFKEQ. As DNA, the CDR3 is TGTGCCAGCAGCCAAGATCTCTTTGACAAAAACATTCAGTACTTC. It translates to CASSQDLFDKNIQYF.

This clonotype showed up just a few times. The chain recombines TRBV27 with TRBJ2-7, with 10 bases aligning to TRBD2. Germline CDR1 and CDR2: MNHEY and SMNVEV (reference sequence). The V gene end was trimmed by 1 base and the J gene end by 3 bases; junction bases not matched to a gene: 6. The length of the CDR3 is 16 residues. CDR3 nucleotides: TGTGCCAGCAGTTTATTCCGTCCTAGCGGGAGCTACGAGCAGTACTTC. It encodes CASSLFRPSGSYEQYF.

This clonotype was seen only a few times. This chain links TRBV7-9 with TRBJ2-4, with TRBD2 matching 8 bases. Losses at the gene ends were 3 bases for V and 6 bases for J; bases not matched to a gene: 13. This CDR3 contains 17 residues. CDR1 SEHNR and CDR2 FQNEAQ come from the germline V gene (reference sequence). CDR3 bases: TGTGCCAGCAGCTTCCCGGGGGGGGGCGACAGCGCAAACATTCAGTACTTC. Its translation is CASSFPGGGDSANIQYF.

This clonotype was counted ten times or more. J is TRBJ1-4 and V is TRBV7-2; perhaps TRBD1 as D (6 bases). The CDR3 is 13 amino acids. Per germline, CDR1 SGHTA and CDR2 FQGNSA. V lost 5 bases to trimming and J lost 10 bases, with 14 bases between them. DNA for the CDR3: TGTGCCAGCAGCCCGGGACATTCGGGAAAACTGTTTTTT. This encodes CASSPGHSGKLFF.